This TCR beta chain was profiled in a study of technical replicates of blood from a handful of donors. Germline CDR1 reads SGHRS; CDR2 reads YFSETQ. The trim removed 4 bases at V and 4 bases at J, leaving 4 bases unmatched. This CDR3 comprises 13 residues. This table comes from immunoSEQ multiplex PCR, and its TCRdb copy is limited to in-frame clones, with some not included. This table has nearly 90,000 clones, around 95% appearing once. The rearrangement links TRBV5-1 to TRBJ1-2, with TRBD1 matching 7 bases. This receptor was taken from a human donor in good health. Sequencing used T cells isolated from PBMCs. The CDR3 DNA sequence: TGCGCCAGCAGCGACAGGGACCTCTATGGCTACACCTTC. This gives the protein CASSDRDLYGYTF. The variable domain in full, with the rest retrieved from reference TRBV5-1 and TRBJ1-2, is KAGVTQTPRYLIKTRGQQVTLSCSPISGHRSVSWYQQTPGQGLQFLFEYFSETQRNKGNFPGRFSGRQFSNSRSEMNVSTLELGDSALYLCASSDRDLYGYTFGSGTRLTVV.